This TCR beta chain was identified during a study of identical twins. This CDR3 has 14 residues. V dropped 2 bases and J dropped 6 bases, with 14 bases sitting between them. Germline CDR1 reads SGHTA; CDR2 reads FQGTGA. TCRdb called the 5' RACE reads again in MiXCR, with one record for every CDR3 protein. Of around 490,000 distinct CDR3 sequences listed, about a fifth are singletons. The same sample was also used in a study of yellow fever vaccine responses in identical twins.

Sequenced input: CD4+ T cells sorted from blood. The V gene is TRBV7-3, the J gene TRBJ2-7; perhaps TRBD1 as D (5 bases). This receptor was taken from a young woman in good health. CDR3 bases: TGTGCCAGCAGCTTATCTCCGATCCAGGGCGAGCAGTACTTC. Protein product: CASSLSPIQGEQYF.